Following are 26 T cell receptor beta chains from one sample sequenced in a study of blood T cell repertoires in COVID-19 (dated by TCRdb to between 2020 and 2021). Libraries were built with the immunoSEQ multiplex PCR assay. Drawn from immuneACCESS, this table holds only the in-frame rearrangements with V and J called that TCRdb kept. Clones are partly lost; checked studies trace under half to an unresolved V gene and leave the rest unexplained. Counted in this sample were 45,000 to 65,000 clones; 81% of them appeared once. The top ten clonotypes cover approximately 27% of the sample. Sequenced: peripheral blood. These receptors all come from a woman older than 75 with COVID-19, enrolled during active disease.

This clone was observed a few times. This sequence joins TRBV11-2 and TRBJ1-3; D gene unclear. The V gene lost 6 bases and the J gene lost 0 bases, with 9 bases spanning the gap. Per germline, CDR1 SGHAT and CDR2 FQNNGV. This CDR3 has 14 residues. Written as DNA, the CDR3 is TGTGCCAGCAGTCATATTAGCTCTGGAAACACCATATATTTT. This translates into CASSHISSGNTIYF.

The chain employs TRBV6-6 and TRBJ2-7; 10 bases fit TRBD1. Germline values: CDR1 MNHNY, CDR2 SVGAGI (reference sequence). After removal of 2 bases from V and 5 bases from J, the junction contained 3 bases not matched to a gene. There are 14 residues in the CDR3. This CDR3 is CASSYLDRGNEQYF. The CDR3 DNA reads TGTGCCAGCAGTTACCTGGACAGGGGGAACGAGCAGTACTTC.

This chain joins TRBV5-1 and TRBJ2-1; 8 bases align to TRBD2. Germline V gives CDR1 SGHRS, CDR2 YFSETQ. The CDR3 runs to 16 residues. The V and J ends lost 5 bases and 6 bases, in that order; junction bases with no gene match: 13. The CDR3 protein is CASSLQPGTRTNEQFF. The CDR3 bases are TGCGCCAGCAGTTTACAGCCCGGGACTAGGACCAATGAGCAGTTCTTC.

The rearrangement joins TRBV3-1 (or the pseudogene TRBV3-2) to TRBJ1-3; no firm D call. Germline CDR1 is LGHDT and CDR2 is YNNKEL (reference sequence). The ends were cut back, 2 bases at V and 4 bases at J, with 6 bases in the middle. This CDR3 has 13 amino acids. The CDR3 nucleotides read TGTGCCAGCAGCCAAAATGAGGGAAACACCATATATTTT. Translating gives CASSQNEGNTIYF.

This sequence joins TRBV5-4 and TRBJ2-2, with 7 bases lining up with TRBD1. The V segment lost 3 bases and the J segment 3 bases; nucleotides outside the gene matches: 2. CDR3 length: 14 amino acids. The germline CDR1 and CDR2 sequences are SGHNT and YYREEE (reference sequence). Here the CDR3 reads CASSWDSDTGELFF. DNA for the CDR3: TGTGCCAGCAGCTGGGACAGTGACACCGGGGAGCTGTTTTTT.

The rearrangement links TRBV30 to TRBJ2-3; TRBD2 matches 7 bases. Germline trimming cut 5 bases from V and 6 bases from J; bases unmatched to any gene: 8. The germline V gene has CDR1 GTSNPN and CDR2 SVGIG (reference sequence). The CDR3 loop spans 13 amino acids. CDR3 DNA: TGTGCCTGGGAAGGCGGGAGTGGCGATACGCAGTATTTT. As protein: CAWEGGSGDTQYF.

V usage is TRBV14 and J usage is TRBJ2-2; D uncertain. The CDR3 sequence is 13 residues long. Trimming pared 1 base from V and 5 bases from J, leaving 5 bases between. The germline CDR1 and CDR2 sequences are SGHDN and FVKESK. Here the CDR3 reads CASSQVVTGELFF. CDR3 nucleotides: TGTGCCAGCAGCCAAGTCGTTACCGGGGAGCTGTTTTTT. Full variable domain (rest looked up from reference TRBV14 and TRBJ2-2): EAGVTQFPSHSVIEKGQTVTLRCDPISGHDNLYWYRRVMGKEIKFLLHFVKESKQDESGMPNNRFLAERTGGTYSTLKVQPAELEDSGVYFCASSQVVTGELFFGEGSRLTVL.

This rearrangement joins TRBV7-9 to TRBJ2-2; 7 bases are a match to TRBD2. Germline CDR1 is SEHNR and CDR2 is FQNEAQ (reference sequence). The V gene end was trimmed by 6 bases and the J gene end by 4 bases; junction bases not matched to a gene: 2. The CDR3 length is 13 residues. The CDR3 nucleotides read TGTGCCAGCAGAGGGGAGGGCACCGGGGAGCTGTTTTTT. Its translation is CASRGEGTGELFF.

The chain combines TRBV6-5 with TRBJ1-1; tentative D call: TRBD1 (5 bases). The CDR3 is 12 residues long. Germline CDR1 is MNHEY and CDR2 is SVGAGI. V shed 4 bases and J shed 3 bases, with 6 bases lying between them. DNA of the CDR3: TGTGCCAGCAGTTCGGGGGACACTGAAGCTTTCTTT. Translation: CASSSGDTEAFF.

This clone was found once. The V and J genes are TRBV3-1 (or the pseudogene TRBV3-2) and TRBJ1-1; D possibly corresponds to TRBD1 (6 bases). The CDR3 runs 12 residues. Germline assignment: CDR1 LGHDT and CDR2 YNNKEL (reference sequence). The V end lost 4 bases, the J end lost 9 bases, and 12 bases lay between the germline ends. The CDR3, as DNA: TGTGCCAGCAGCCTTGACAGGCGGAAAGCTTTCTTT. The encoded protein is CASSLDRRKAFF.

The V and J genes are TRBV5-4 and TRBJ2-1; 13 bases are a match to TRBD2. The germline V gene encodes CDR1 SGHNT and CDR2 YYREEE (reference sequence). V dropped 4 bases and J dropped 6; count of bases not matched to a gene: 4. The CDR3 is made up of 15 amino acids. The CDR3 DNA is TGTGCCAGCAGCCAACTAGCGGGAGGGCTCAATGAGCAGTTCTTC. It codes for CASSQLAGGLNEQFF.

The sample holds one count of this clone. The rearrangement uses TRBV11-2 and TRBJ2-3; 12 positions agree with TRBD2. Trimming cost V 5 bases and J 8 bases; bases outside gene matches: 17. The CDR3 contains 18 residues. Germline CDR1 reads SGHAT; CDR2 reads FQNNGV. The CDR3 loop reads CASSPLTSSGRAGGTQYF. The CDR3 nucleotides are TGTGCCAGCAGCCCCCTAACCTCTAGCGGGAGGGCCGGGGGTACGCAGTATTTT.

CDR3 in amino acids: CASSAQTSGSGEQYF. DNA of the CDR3: TGTGCCAGCAGCGCCCAGACTAGCGGGAGCGGTGAGCAGTACTTC. The chain links TRBV9 to TRBJ2-7; the match to TRBD2 covers 12 bases. The CDR3 length is 15 residues. J gave up 7 bases and V 3 bases, and 8 bases lay outside the gene matches. Germline assignment: CDR1 SGDLS and CDR2 YYNGEE. Full variable domain (missing parts from reference TRBV9 and TRBJ2-7): DSGVTQTPKHLITATGQRVTLRCSPRSGDLSVYWYQQSLDQGLQFLIQYYNGEERAKGNILERFSAQQFPDLHSELNLSSLELGDSALYFCASSAQTSGSGEQYFGPGTRLTVT.

The chain joins TRBV13 to TRBJ1-2, with unresolved D. The CDR3 contains 14 residues. The V end lost 2 bases, the J end lost 7 bases, and 14 bases lay between the germline ends. Germline V lookup: CDR1 PRHDT, CDR2 FYEKMQ (reference sequence). Here the CDR3 reads CASSLRILGPGYTF. CDR3 sequence (DNA): TGTGCCAGCAGCTTACGCATCCTGGGCCCTGGCTACACCTTC.

This chain connects TRBV19 to TRBJ2-5; 7 bases fit TRBD1. The CDR3 totals 15 residues. The germline gives CDR1 LNHDA, CDR2 SQIVND (reference sequence). Trimming took 6 bases from V and 1 from J; bases not matched to a gene: 8. The CDR3 nucleotides read TGTGCCAGTAGGCTTCAGGGACAGCTCCAAGAGACCCAGTACTTC. Translating gives CASRLQGQLQETQYF.

CDR3 in amino acids: CASSKGGQPYGYTF. The CDR3 DNA reads TGTGCCAGCAGCAAAGGGGGACAGCCCTATGGCTACACCTTC. This rearrangement joins TRBV27 to TRBJ1-2; the match to TRBD1 covers 7 bases. With V trimmed by 6 bases and J by 4 bases, 8 bases remained unmatched. The CDR3 has 14 amino acids. The germline gives CDR1 MNHEY, CDR2 SMNVEV (reference sequence).

V gene TRBV3-1 (or the pseudogene TRBV3-2) combines with J gene TRBJ1-1; possible D gene TRBD1, 6 bases. Trimming left V 3 bases short and J 7 bases short, with 15 bases between. CDR1 is LGHDT and CDR2 is YNNKEL in the germline V gene (reference sequence). This CDR3 region has 14 residues. The CDR3 DNA reads as TGTGCCAGCAGCCATCTCGGGGGGGGCCGTGAAGCTTTCTTT. This sequence encodes CASSHLGGGREAFF.

The chain links TRBV7-2 to TRBJ2-2, with TRBD2 matching 7 bases. The CDR3 has 17 residues. Germline V gene lookup returns CDR1 SGHTA and CDR2 FQGNSA. Losses at the gene ends were 0 bases for V and 2 bases for J; bases not matched to a gene: 6. The CDR3 loop reads CASSLARGGPNTGELFF. CDR3 sequence (DNA): TGTGCCAGCAGCTTAGCGCGGGGAGGGCCCAACACCGGGGAGCTGTTTTTT.

The V and J genes are TRBV20-1 and TRBJ1-3; perhaps TRBD1 as D (5 bases). This CDR3 is built from 14 residues. Per germline, CDR1 DFQATT and CDR2 SNEGSKA (reference sequence). The V and J ends lost 3 bases and 2 bases respectively, with 11 bases between them. The CDR3 loop is CSASSGGAGNTIYF. The CDR3 nucleotides are TGCAGTGCTAGTTCGGGGGGGGCTGGAAACACCATATATTTT.

CDR3 amino acids: CASSEMRINEKLFF. The DNA of the CDR3 is TGTGCCAGCAGTGAAATGCGGATTAATGAAAAACTGTTTTTT. The V call is TRBV6-1, the J call TRBJ1-4; D not certain. The germline V and J ends were trimmed by 2 bases and 4 bases, with 8 bases remaining between them. Per germline, CDR1 MNHNS and CDR2 SASEGT. The CDR3 totals 14 residues.

This clone was counted a single time. This chain uses TRBV3-1 (or the pseudogene TRBV3-2) with TRBJ2-3, with D possibly TRBD2 on 6 matching bases. The germline V gene has CDR1 LGHDT and CDR2 YNNKEL (reference sequence). V lost 4 bases and J lost 0, with 8 bases in between. This CDR3 has 14 amino acids. The chain's CDR3 is CASSLADSTDTQYF. As DNA, the CDR3 is TGTGCCAGCAGCCTAGCGGACAGCACAGATACGCAGTATTTT.

This chain joins TRBV27 and TRBJ1-2; 9 bases are a match to TRBD1. The CDR3 runs 16 residues. Germline CDR1 MNHEY, CDR2 SMNVEV (reference sequence). After removal of 6 bases from V and 2 bases from J, the junction contained 10 bases not matched to a gene. The CDR3 spells CASRPGQGMGNYGYTF. The CDR3 nucleotides are TGTGCCAGCAGACCTGGACAGGGGATGGGGAACTATGGCTACACCTTC.

This chain uses TRBV7-6 with TRBJ2-7; the match to TRBD1 covers 8 bases. The V and J ends lost 5 bases and 1 base, in that order; junction bases with no gene match: 7. The CDR3 loop spans 15 amino acids. Per the germline V gene, CDR1 is SGHVS and CDR2 is FNYEAQ. The CDR3 reads CASSVGTGWSYEQYF. As DNA, the CDR3 is TGTGCCAGCAGCGTGGGGACAGGATGGTCCTACGAGCAGTACTTC.

This clone was recorded only once. The chain has TRBV7-2 and TRBJ2-1, with 13 bases that match TRBD2. CDR3 length: 15 amino acids. V lost 4 bases to trimming and J lost 3 bases; unmatched junction nucleotides: 0. Germline-derived CDR1 and CDR2 are SGHTA and FQGNSA. The CDR3 DNA follows: TGTGCCAGCAGCTGGACTAGCGGGGGCTACAATGAGCAGTTCTTC. It yields the protein CASSWTSGGYNEQFF.

The rearrangement uses TRBV30 and TRBJ1-5, with D maybe TRBD1 (6 bases). V was clipped by 2 bases and J by 4 bases, with 9 bases between them. Per germline, CDR1 GTSNPN and CDR2 SVGIG (reference sequence). The CDR3 extends over 13 amino acids. The CDR3 reads CAWSSTGNQPQHF. The CDR3 DNA is TGTGCCTGGAGTTCAACAGGGAATCAGCCCCAGCATTTT.

The chain recombines TRBV7-8 with TRBJ1-4; 8 bases agree with TRBD1. This CDR3 spans 14 amino acids. CDR1 and CDR2 (germline): SGHVS, FQNEAQ. The V segment lost 6 bases and the J segment 7 bases; nucleotides outside the gene matches: 7. CDR3 nucleotide sequence: TGTGCCAGCAGGATCGACAGGGGTGGTGAAAAACTGTTTTTT. Amino acids: CASRIDRGGEKLFF.